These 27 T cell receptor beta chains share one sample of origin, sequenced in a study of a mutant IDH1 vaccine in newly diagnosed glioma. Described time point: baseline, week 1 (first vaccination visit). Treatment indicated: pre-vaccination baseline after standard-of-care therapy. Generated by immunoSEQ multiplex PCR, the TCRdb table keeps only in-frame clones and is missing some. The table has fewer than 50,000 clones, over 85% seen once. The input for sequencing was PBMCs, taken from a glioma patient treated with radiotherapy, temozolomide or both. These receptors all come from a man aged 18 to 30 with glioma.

The CDR3 is CASSLLGATEAFF. The CDR3, as DNA: TGCGCCAGCAGCCTACTGGGGGCCACTGAAGCTTTCTTT. The rearrangement joins TRBV4-3 to TRBJ1-1; a possible D gene is TRBD1 (6 bases). Germline values: CDR1 LGHNA, CDR2 YSLEER. The CDR3 contains 13 residues. V lost 4 bases and J lost 4, with 10 bases in between.

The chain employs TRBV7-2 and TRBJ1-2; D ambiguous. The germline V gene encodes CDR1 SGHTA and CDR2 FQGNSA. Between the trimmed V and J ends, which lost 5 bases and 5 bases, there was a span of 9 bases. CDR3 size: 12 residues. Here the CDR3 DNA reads TGTGCCAGCAGCCTACCGCCGTATGGCTACACCTTC. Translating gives CASSLPPYGYTF.

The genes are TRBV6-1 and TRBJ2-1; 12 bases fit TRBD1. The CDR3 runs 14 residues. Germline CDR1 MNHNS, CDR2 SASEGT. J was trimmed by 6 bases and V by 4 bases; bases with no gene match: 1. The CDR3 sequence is CASSGDRGRNEQFF. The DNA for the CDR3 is TGTGCCAGCAGTGGGGACAGGGGGCGCAATGAGCAGTTCTTC.

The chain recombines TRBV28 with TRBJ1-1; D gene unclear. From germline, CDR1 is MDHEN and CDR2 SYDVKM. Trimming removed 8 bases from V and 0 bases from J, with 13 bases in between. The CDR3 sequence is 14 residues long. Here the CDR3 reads CASGSGSMNTEAFF. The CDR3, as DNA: TGTGCCAGCGGTAGTGGCAGCATGAACACTGAAGCTTTCTTT.

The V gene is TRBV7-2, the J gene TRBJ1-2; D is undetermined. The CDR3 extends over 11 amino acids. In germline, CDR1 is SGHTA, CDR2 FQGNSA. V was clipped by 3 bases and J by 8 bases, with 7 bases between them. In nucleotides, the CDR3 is TGTGCCAGCAGCTTGGGAGGGGGCTACACCTTC. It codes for CASSLGGGYTF.

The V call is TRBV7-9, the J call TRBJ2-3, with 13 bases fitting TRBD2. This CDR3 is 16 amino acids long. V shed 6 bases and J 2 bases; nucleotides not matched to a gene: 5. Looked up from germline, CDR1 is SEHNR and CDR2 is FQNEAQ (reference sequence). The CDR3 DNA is TGTGCCAGCAGACCGGGACTAGCGGGAATCACAGATACGCAGTATTTT. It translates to CASRPGLAGITDTQYF.

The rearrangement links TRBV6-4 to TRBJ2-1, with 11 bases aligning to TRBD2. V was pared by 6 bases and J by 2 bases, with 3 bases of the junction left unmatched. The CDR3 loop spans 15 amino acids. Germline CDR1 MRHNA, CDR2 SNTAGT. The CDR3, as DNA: TGTGCCAGCAGCCGACTAGCGGGGCCCTACAATGAGCAGTTCTTC. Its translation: CASSRLAGPYNEQFF.

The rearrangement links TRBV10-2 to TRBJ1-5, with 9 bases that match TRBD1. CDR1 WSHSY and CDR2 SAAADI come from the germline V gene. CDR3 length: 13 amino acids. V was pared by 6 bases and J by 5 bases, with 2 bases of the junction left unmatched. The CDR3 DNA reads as TGCGCCAGCAGGGGACAGGGCGATCAGCCCCAGCATTTT. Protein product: CASRGQGDQPQHF.

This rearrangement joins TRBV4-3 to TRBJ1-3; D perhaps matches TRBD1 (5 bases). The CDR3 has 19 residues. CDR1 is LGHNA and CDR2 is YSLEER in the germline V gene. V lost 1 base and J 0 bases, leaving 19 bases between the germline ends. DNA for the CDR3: TGCGCCAGCAGCCAAGTGTCTCTCGGGGCAACCGCCTCTGGAAACACCATATATTTT. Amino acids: CASSQVSLGATASGNTIYF.

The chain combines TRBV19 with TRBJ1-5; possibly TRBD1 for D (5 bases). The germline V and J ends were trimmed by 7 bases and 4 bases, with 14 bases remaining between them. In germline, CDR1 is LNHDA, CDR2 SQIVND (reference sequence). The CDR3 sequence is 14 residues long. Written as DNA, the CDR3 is TGTGCCAGTACACCCGGGGGGATAAATCAGCCCCAGCATTTT. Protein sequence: CASTPGGINQPQHF.

The DNA for the CDR3 is TGTGCCAGCAGCGTAGAGGGTCTGAACACCGGGGAGCTGTTTTTT. Its translation: CASSVEGLNTGELFF. V usage is TRBV9 and J usage is TRBJ2-2, with D uncertain. CDR1 and CDR2 from the germline V gene are SGDLS and YYNGEE. The CDR3 totals 15 residues. Trimming took 0 bases from V and 1 from J, leaving 7 bases between them.

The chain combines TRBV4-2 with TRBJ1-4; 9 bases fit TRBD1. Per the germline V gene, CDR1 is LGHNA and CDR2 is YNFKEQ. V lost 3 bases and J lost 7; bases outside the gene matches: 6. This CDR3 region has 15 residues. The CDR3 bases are TGTGCCAGCAGCCAGGCCGGGACAGGGACTGAAAAACTGTTTTTT. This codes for CASSQAGTGTEKLFF.

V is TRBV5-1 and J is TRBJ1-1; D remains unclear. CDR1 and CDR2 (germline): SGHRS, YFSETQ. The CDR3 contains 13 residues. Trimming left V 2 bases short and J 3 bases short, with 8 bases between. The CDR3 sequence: CASSLDFYTEAFF. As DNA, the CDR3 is TGCGCCAGCAGCTTAGACTTTTACACTGAAGCTTTCTTT.

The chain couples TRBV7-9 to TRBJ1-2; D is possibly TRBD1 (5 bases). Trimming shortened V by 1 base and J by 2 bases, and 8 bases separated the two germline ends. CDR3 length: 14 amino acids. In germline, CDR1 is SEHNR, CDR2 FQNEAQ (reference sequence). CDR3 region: CASSLGWGNYGYTF. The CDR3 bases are TGTGCCAGCAGCTTAGGTTGGGGGAACTATGGCTACACCTTC.

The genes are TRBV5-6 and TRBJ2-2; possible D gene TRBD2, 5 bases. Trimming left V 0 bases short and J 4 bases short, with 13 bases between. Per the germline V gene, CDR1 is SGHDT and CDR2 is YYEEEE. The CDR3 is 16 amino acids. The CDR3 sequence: CASSLGGLAGTGELFF. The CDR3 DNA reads TGTGCCAGCAGCTTGGGTGGGCTGGCGGGCACCGGGGAGCTGTTTTTT.

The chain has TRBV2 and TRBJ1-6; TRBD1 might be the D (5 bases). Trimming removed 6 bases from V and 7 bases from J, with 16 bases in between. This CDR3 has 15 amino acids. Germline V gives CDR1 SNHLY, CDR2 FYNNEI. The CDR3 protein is CASRDTRVGNSPLHF. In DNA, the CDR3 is TGTGCCAGCAGGGACACCAGGGTGGGAAATTCACCCCTCCACTTT.

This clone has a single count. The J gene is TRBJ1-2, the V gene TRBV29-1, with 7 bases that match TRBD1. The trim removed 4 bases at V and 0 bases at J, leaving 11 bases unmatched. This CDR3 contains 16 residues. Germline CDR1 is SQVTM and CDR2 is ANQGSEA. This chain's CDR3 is CSVGAGGGRANYGYTF. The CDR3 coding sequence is TGCAGCGTTGGGGCAGGGGGAGGCAGAGCTAACTATGGCTACACCTTC.

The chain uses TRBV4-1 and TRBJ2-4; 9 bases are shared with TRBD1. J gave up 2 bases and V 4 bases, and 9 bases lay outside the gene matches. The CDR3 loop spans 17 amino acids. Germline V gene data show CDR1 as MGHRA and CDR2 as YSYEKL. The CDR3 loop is CASSRPGTGTSKNIQYF. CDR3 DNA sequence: TGCGCCAGCAGCCGCCCCGGGACAGGGACCTCCAAAAACATTCAGTACTTC.

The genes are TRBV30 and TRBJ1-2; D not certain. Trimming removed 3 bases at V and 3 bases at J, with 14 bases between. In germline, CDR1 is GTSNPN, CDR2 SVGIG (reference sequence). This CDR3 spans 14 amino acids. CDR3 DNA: TGTGCCTGGAGGCCCAAGTGGGAGGACTATGGCTACACCTTC. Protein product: CAWRPKWEDYGYTF.

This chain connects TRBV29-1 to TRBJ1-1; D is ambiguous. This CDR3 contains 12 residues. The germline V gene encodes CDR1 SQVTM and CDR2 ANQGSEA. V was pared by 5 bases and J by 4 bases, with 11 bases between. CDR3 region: CSVLDGSTEAFF. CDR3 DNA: TGCAGCGTTTTAGACGGAAGCACTGAAGCTTTCTTT.

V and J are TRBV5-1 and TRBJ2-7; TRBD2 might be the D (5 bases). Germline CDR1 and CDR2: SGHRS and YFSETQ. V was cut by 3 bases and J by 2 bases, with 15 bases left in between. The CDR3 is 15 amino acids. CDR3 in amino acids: CASSSGVGDAYEQYF. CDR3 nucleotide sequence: TGCGCCAGCAGCTCCGGGGTAGGAGACGCCTACGAGCAGTACTTC.

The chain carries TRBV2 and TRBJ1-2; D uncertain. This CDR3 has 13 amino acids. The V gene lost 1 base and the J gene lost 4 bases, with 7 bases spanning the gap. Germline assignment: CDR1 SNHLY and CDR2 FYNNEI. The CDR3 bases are TGTGCCAGCAGTGAAGAGGCACGCTATGGCTACACCTTC. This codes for CASSEEARYGYTF.

This CDR3 reads CASRYSSVETQYF. The DNA for the CDR3 is TGTGCCAGCAGGTACTCTTCGGTAGAGACCCAGTACTTC. V usage is TRBV25-1 and J usage is TRBJ2-5; D is undetermined. The V and J ends lost 6 bases and 4 bases respectively, with 12 bases between them. Germline lookup yields CDR1 MGHDK and CDR2 SYGVNS. This CDR3 region has 13 residues.

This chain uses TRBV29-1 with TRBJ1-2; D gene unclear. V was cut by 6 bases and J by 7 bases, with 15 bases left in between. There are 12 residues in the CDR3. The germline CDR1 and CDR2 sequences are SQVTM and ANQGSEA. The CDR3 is CSVPASTGGYTF. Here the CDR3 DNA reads TGCAGCGTGCCCGCGTCAACGGGTGGCTACACCTTC.

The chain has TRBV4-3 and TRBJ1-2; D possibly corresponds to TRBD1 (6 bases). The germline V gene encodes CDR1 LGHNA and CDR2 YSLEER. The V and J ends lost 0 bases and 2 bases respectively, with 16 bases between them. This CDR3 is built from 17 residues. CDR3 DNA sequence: TGCGCCAGCAGCCAAGAGCTACGGACAGAGCCCAACTATGGCTACACCTTC. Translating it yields CASSQELRTEPNYGYTF.

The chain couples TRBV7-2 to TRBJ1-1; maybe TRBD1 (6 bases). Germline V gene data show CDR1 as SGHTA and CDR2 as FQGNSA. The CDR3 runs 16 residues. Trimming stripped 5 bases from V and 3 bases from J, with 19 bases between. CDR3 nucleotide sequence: TGTGCCAGCAGCCAACCGACGGGGGGCGTGGACACTGAAGCTTTCTTT. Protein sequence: CASSQPTGGVDTEAFF.

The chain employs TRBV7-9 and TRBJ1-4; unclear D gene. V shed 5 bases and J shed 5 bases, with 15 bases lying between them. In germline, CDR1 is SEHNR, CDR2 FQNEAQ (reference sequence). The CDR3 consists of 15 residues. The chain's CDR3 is CASSPPGLSNEKLFF. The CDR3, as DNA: TGTGCCAGCAGCCCCCCCGGACTTTCAAATGAAAAACTGTTTTTT. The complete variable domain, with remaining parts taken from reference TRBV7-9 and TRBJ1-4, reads DTGVSQNPRHKITKRGQNVTFRCDPISEHNRLYWYRQTLGQGPEFLTYFQNEAQLEKSRLLSDRFSAERPKGSFSTLEIQRTEQGDSAMYLCASSPPGLSNEKLFFGSGTQLSVL.